The 17 T cell receptor beta chains presented below share a single source sample, sequenced in a study of CD8+ T cells in alopecia areata. cDNA serving as the sequencing template came from extracted, reverse transcribed RNA. Repertoires were generated with immunoSEQ multiplex PCR, while TCRdb's copy carries only in-frame clones and drops some. The sample has 160,000 or so clones, roughly 66% seen once. The sample in question was CD8+ T cells sorted from blood, obtained at week 0. The source is a human donor with alopecia areata.

This clone turned up a few times. This chain links TRBV5-6 with TRBJ2-2; 8 bases are a match to TRBD2. Germline loops: CDR1 SGHDT, CDR2 YYEEEE. This CDR3 has 16 amino acids. The junction had 11 bases not matched to a gene; V was cut back by 4 bases and J by 6 bases. The DNA of the CDR3 is TGTGCCAGCAGCCCATATCCAGCGGGAGATCCCGGGGAGCTGTTTTTT. As protein: CASSPYPAGDPGELFF.

V usage is TRBV5-1 and J usage is TRBJ2-3, with D uncertain. The CDR3 covers 14 residues. The ends were cut back, 0 bases at V and 5 bases at J, with 10 bases in the middle. CDR1 and CDR2 from the germline V gene are SGHRS and YFSETQ. CDR3 protein: CASSLVKAGDTQYF. CDR3 in DNA: TGCGCCAGCAGCTTGGTTAAAGCCGGAGATACGCAGTATTTT.

The chain has TRBV7-2 and TRBJ2-3; D may be TRBD1 or TRBD2 (5 bases each). Trimming took off 2 bases at V and 3 bases at J, with 15 bases between the two ends. There are 16 residues in the CDR3. The germline V gene has CDR1 SGHTA and CDR2 FQGNSA. CDR3 in DNA: TGTGCCAGCAGCTTATATTCGGGGCCGGTGACAGATACGCAGTATTTT. Protein product: CASSLYSGPVTDTQYF.

This rearrangement joins TRBV4-1 to TRBJ2-3; a weak D match, TRBD1 (7 bases). The V end was cut by 1 base, the J end by 2 bases, with 19 bases between. CDR1 MGHRA and CDR2 YSYEKL come from the germline V gene. The CDR3 contains 18 residues. The CDR3 sequence: CASSQASATGRFTDTQYF. The CDR3 DNA follows: TGCGCCAGCAGCCAAGCCTCGGCGACAGGGAGGTTCACAGATACGCAGTATTTT.

This sequence joins TRBV20-1 and TRBJ1-2; a possible D gene is TRBD1 (5 bases). The CDR3 extends over 11 amino acids. Germline CDR1 and CDR2: DFQATT and SNEGSKA (reference sequence). V lost 5 bases and J lost 5, with 9 bases in between. The DNA of the CDR3 is TGCAGTGCTGGACACTCGTATGGCTACACCTTC. Protein sequence: CSAGHSYGYTF.

This chain joins TRBV7-9 and TRBJ2-3, with D possibly TRBD1 on 6 matching bases. Germline CDR1 SEHNR, CDR2 FQNEAQ (reference sequence). The CDR3 is made up of 15 amino acids. The V and J ends lost 3 bases and 4 bases respectively, with 14 bases between them. CDR3 in DNA: TGTGCCAGCAGCTTCACAGGGATATCAGCAGATACGCAGTATTTT. This codes for CASSFTGISADTQYF.

The DNA for the CDR3 is TGTGCCAGCAGCCCGGGACACAACGAGCAGTACTTC. It codes for CASSPGHNEQYF. This rearrangement joins TRBV7-9 to TRBJ2-7; TRBD1 might be the D (6 bases). The CDR3 covers 12 residues. The V end lost 5 bases, the J end lost 5 bases, and 10 bases lay between the germline ends. Germline lookup yields CDR1 SEHNR and CDR2 FQNEAQ (reference sequence).

The chain employs TRBV4-2 and TRBJ1-1, with TRBD1 matching 7 bases. The CDR3 totals 15 residues. J gave up 4 bases and V 1 base, and 6 bases lay outside the gene matches. CDR1 is LGHNA and CDR2 is YNFKEQ in the germline V gene. The CDR3 DNA is TGTGCCAGCAGCCAAGTTGGACAGGAGGGCACTGAAGCTTTCTTT. The encoded protein is CASSQVGQEGTEAFF.

This chain joins TRBV4-1 and TRBJ2-1; D is unclear. CDR3 size: 13 residues. Trimming shortened V by 3 bases and J by 3 bases, and 6 bases separated the two germline ends. Per germline, CDR1 MGHRA and CDR2 YSYEKL. CDR3 nucleotide sequence: TGCGCCAGCAGCCAGGCTCTCTACAATGAGCAGTTCTTC. Its protein is CASSQALYNEQFF.

The chain recombines TRBV2 with TRBJ1-3; no firm D call. In germline, CDR1 is SNHLY, CDR2 FYNNEI. V was pared by 6 bases and J by 3 bases, with 12 bases between. The CDR3 is 14 amino acids. CDR3 DNA: TGTGCCAGCAGCGCCAGGCTTTATGGAAACACCATATATTTT. Residues: CASSARLYGNTIYF.

J is TRBJ2-1 and V is TRBV7-2; D uncertain. Trimming took 0 bases from V and 0 from J, leaving 6 bases between them. CDR1 SGHTA and CDR2 FQGNSA come from the germline V gene. CDR3 length: 15 residues. CDR3 sequence (DNA): TGTGCCAGCAGCTTAGCGGCGAGCTCCTACAATGAGCAGTTCTTC. Amino acid sequence: CASSLAASSYNEQFF.

This clone was seen a single time. The rearrangement joins TRBV30 to TRBJ2-2, with a tentative D call TRBD1 (5 bases). V dropped 6 bases and J dropped 2 bases, with 10 bases sitting between them. Germline V gene data show CDR1 as GTSNPN and CDR2 as SVGIG (reference sequence). CDR3 length: 13 residues. CDR3 amino acids: CACDSVNTGELFF. As DNA, the CDR3 is TGTGCCTGTGACAGTGTTAACACCGGGGAGCTGTTTTTT.

This chain uses TRBV2 with TRBJ2-2; TRBD1 matches 8 bases. With V trimmed by 8 bases and J by 2 bases, 4 bases remained unmatched. The CDR3 consists of 14 residues. The germline gives CDR1 SNHLY, CDR2 FYNNEI. In DNA form, the CDR3 reads TGTGCCAGCCTCGGGACAGGAAACACCGGGGAGCTGTTTTTT. This encodes CASLGTGNTGELFF.

The rearrangement uses TRBV6-6 and TRBJ2-3; TRBD2 matches at 10 bases. Germline CDR1 MNHNY, CDR2 SVGAGI (reference sequence). J gave up 1 base and V 6 bases, and 4 bases lay outside the gene matches. This CDR3 contains 15 residues. CDR3 region: CASSKRGGGTDTQYF. For the CDR3, the DNA is TGTGCCAGCAGCAAGCGGGGGGGCGGCACAGATACGCAGTATTTT.

V is TRBV5-1 and J is TRBJ1-1, with 8 bases that match TRBD1. The CDR3 spans 14 residues. Germline assignment: CDR1 SGHRS and CDR2 YFSETQ. The V segment lost 4 bases and the J segment 4 bases; nucleotides outside the gene matches: 6. In DNA, the CDR3 is TGCGCCAGCAGCCTGTACAGGGGGGGCACTGAAGCTTTCTTT. Translating gives CASSLYRGGTEAFF.

This clone showed up just a few times. J is TRBJ2-1 and V is TRBV29-1; D possibly corresponds to TRBD1 (5 bases). V was pared by 4 bases and J by 4 bases, with 14 bases between. There are 14 residues in the CDR3. Germline assignment: CDR1 SQVTM and CDR2 ANQGSEA. The CDR3 DNA is TGCAGCGTTGCGGGCAGTCAGGGATACAATGAGCAGTTCTTC. Its translation: CSVAGSQGYNEQFF.

The sample holds a few counts of this clone. The V call is TRBV5-4, the J call TRBJ2-7; D may be TRBD2 (6 bases). This CDR3 comprises 17 residues. The germline CDR1 and CDR2 sequences are SGHNT and YYREEE (reference sequence). V lost 0 bases and J lost 1, with 17 bases in between. CDR3 sequence reads: CASSLGPWEEASYEQYF. CDR3 coding DNA: TGTGCCAGCAGCTTGGGCCCTTGGGAGGAAGCGTCCTACGAGCAGTACTTC.